This TCR beta chain was recorded in a study of tumor-infiltrating lymphocytes in primary liver carcinoma. Study at large: Subjects presented with primary liver carcinoma managed by surgical resection.

The study's findings and limits: Bulk unsorted samples prevented comparison of CD4+ and CD8+ repertoires. The study found a significantly higher top-250-clone fraction in tumors than in blood (p = 0.039).

Trimming pared 0 bases from V and 2 bases from J, leaving 7 bases between. The CDR3 totals 14 residues. Total RNA (roughly 0.45 ug) served as template for TCR beta cDNA synthesis primed by a constant-region primer. Library construction for TCR beta comprised three nested multiplex PCR rounds performed with slightly modified ARM-PCR. TRBV1-TRBV30 forward and Cbeta reverse primers drove the first two roughly 10-cycle rounds. Each CDR3 protein gets one entry after TCRdb re-called the multiplex PCR reads with MiXCR. The sample has about 200,000 distinct CDR3 sequences, approximately 65% seen once. This clonotype has a count of ten or more. Its antigen remains unknown. They got blood RNA out of unsorted whole blood and also pulled out germline DNA. Patients showed chronic HBV infection and an absence of prior treatment.

The rearrangement uses TRBV12-3 or TRBV12-4 and TRBJ2-5, with a weak D call TRBD2 (5 bases). This clonotype was sampled from an older woman with primary liver carcinoma and hepatitis B virus infection. Sequencing was carried out using peripheral blood. This chain's CDR3 is CASSLAGAQETQYF. CDR3 nucleotides: TGTGCCAGCAGTTTAGCGGGAGCTCAAGAGACCCAGTACTTC.